The subject of this entry is one TCR beta chain. Its target is not known. These data come from a study of CD8+ T cells in alopecia areata. Notes on the study in general: Clarity of TCR sharing across patients fell short of that in mice, possibly HLA-related. Clonality in lesional scalp, especially alopecia totalis/universalis, exceeded that of normal scalp.

The CDR3 covers 13 residues. Trimming took off 4 bases at V and 1 base at J, with 9 bases between the two ends. Germline CDR1 and CDR2: SGHRS and YFSETQ. Treatment given: oral pan-JAK inhibitor, 5-10 mg twice daily. Following extraction, RNA underwent reverse transcription to cDNA, which served as the sequencing template. The method was immunoSEQ multiplex PCR; TCRdb's version includes in-frame clones alone and lacks a portion of them. The top ten hold more than 15% of the sample, which has 110,000 to 150,000 clones, 54% seen once. The TCR originated in a human donor with alopecia areata. Sequences were derived from CD8+ T cells sorted from blood, sampled at week 4, from a patient treated with tofacitinib. The chain uses TRBV5-1 and TRBJ2-7; no reliable D call. This CDR3 is CASSEPHSYEQYF. CDR3 in DNA: TGCGCCAGCAGCGAGCCCCATTCCTACGAGCAGTACTTC.